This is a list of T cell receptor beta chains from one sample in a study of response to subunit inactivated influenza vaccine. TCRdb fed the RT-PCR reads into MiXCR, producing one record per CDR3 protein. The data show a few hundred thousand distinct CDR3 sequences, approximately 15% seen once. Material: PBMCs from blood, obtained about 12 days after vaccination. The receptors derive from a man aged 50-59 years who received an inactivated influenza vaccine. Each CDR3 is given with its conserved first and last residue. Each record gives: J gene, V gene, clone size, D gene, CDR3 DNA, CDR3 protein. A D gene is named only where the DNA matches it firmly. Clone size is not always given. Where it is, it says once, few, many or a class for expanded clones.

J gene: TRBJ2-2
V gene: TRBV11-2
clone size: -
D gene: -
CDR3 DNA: TGTGCCAGCAGCCGACAGCAAACCGGGGAGCTGTTTTTT
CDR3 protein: CASSRQQTGELFF

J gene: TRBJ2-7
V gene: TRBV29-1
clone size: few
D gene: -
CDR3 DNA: TGCAGCGTTGATCTCGGAGAACCTATCGAGCAGTACTTC
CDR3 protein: CSVDLGEPIEQYF

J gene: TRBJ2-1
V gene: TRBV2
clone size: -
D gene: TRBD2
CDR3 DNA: TGTGCCAGCAAAAAGGATTTTAGCGGGAGGAGCAATGAGCAGTTCTTC
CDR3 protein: CASKKDFSGRSNEQFF

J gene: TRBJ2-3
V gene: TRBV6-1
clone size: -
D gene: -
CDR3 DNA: TGTGCCAGCAGTGAACGGGTCGGAGGTCAAACCACAGATACGCAGTATTTT
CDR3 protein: CASSERVGGQTTDTQYF

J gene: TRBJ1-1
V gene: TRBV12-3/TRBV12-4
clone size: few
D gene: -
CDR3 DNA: TGTGCCAGCAGCCCCATAGTCAACACTGAAGCTTTCTTT
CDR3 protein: CASSPIVNTEAFF

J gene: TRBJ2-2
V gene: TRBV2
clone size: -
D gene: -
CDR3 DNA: TGTGCCAGCAGTTCCAGGGGAGTCCGAACCGGGGAGCTGTTTTTT
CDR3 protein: CASSSRGVRTGELFF

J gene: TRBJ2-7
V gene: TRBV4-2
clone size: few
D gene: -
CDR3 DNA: TGCGCCAGCAGCCAAGGAGTAGGAACCTACGAGCAGTACTTC
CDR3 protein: CASSQGVGTYEQYF

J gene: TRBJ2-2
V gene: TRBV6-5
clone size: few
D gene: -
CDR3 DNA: TGTGCCAGCAGTTACTCTTTCGACACCGGGGAGCTGTTTTTT
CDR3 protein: CASSYSFDTGELFF

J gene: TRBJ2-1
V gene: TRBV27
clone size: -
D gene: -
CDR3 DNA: TGTGCCAGCAGAAGGGGGGCCGAGTCCTACAATGAGCAGTTCTTC
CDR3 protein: CASRRGAESYNEQFF

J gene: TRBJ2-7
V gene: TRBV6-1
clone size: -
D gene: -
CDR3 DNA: TGTGCCAGCAGTGAACGACTAGGATTTGGCCACGAGCAGTACTTC
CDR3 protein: CASSERLGFGHEQYF

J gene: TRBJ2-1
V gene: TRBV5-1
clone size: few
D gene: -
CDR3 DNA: TGCGCCAGCGGCCCGGGAGCAGGGGAGCAGTTCTTC
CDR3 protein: CASGPGAGEQFF

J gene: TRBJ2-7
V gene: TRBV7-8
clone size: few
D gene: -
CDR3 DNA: TGTGCCAGCAGCTTAGATGGAAATGGATACGAGCAGTACTTC
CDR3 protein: CASSLDGNGYEQYF

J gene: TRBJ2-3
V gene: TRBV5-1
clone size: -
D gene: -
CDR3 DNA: TGCGCCAGCCACCAGAGCTCGACTGCTACGCAGTATTTT
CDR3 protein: CASHQSSTATQYF

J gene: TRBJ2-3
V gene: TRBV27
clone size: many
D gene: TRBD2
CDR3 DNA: TGTGCCAGCAGTTTATCCGGGACTAGCGGGGGGCTCCGCACAGATACGCAGTATTTT
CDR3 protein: CASSLSGTSGGLRTDTQYF

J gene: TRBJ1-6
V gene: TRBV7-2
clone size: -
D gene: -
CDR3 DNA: TGTGCCAGCAGCTTAGCCGGGGGAGGGTCACCCCTCCACTTT
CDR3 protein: CASSLAGGGSPLHF

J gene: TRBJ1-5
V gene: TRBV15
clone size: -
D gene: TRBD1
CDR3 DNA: TGTGCCACCAGCAGAGATCCGTCGGGGGACAGGGGTTACTTT
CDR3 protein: CATSRDPSGDRGYF

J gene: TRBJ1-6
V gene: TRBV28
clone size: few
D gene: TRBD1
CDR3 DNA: TGTGCCAGCAGGCCGTTCGGACAGGGTGATTCACCCCTCCACTTT
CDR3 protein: CASRPFGQGDSPLHF

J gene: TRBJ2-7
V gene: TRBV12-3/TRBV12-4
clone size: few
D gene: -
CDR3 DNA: TGTGCCAGCAGTTTAGCCCAGTACTACGAGCAGTACTTC
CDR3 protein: CASSLAQYYEQYF

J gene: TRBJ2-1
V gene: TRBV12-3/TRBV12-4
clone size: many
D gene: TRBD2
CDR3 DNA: TGTGCCAGCAGGGGGACACTCACCTCCCCGACTAGCGGGAGAGTCGATGAGCAGTTCTTC
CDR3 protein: CASRGTLTSPTSGRVDEQFF

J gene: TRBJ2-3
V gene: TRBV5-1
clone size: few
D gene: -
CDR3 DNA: TGCGCCAGCAGTCAATCCGGGGGCGGATCAGATACGCAGTATTTT
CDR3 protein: CASSQSGGGSDTQYF

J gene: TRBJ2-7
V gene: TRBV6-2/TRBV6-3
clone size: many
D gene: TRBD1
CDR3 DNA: TGTGCCAGCAGAAGGACAGGGGGCAACTACGAGCAGTACTTC
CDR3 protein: CASRRTGGNYEQYF

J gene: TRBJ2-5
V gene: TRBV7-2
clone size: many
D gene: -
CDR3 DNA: TGTGCCAGCAGCCGGGCCCAAGAGACCCAGTACTTC
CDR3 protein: CASSRAQETQYF

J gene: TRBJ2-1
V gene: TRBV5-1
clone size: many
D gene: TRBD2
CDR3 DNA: TGCGCCAGCGGCGGACTAGACAATGAGCAGTTCTTC
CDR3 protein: CASGGLDNEQFF

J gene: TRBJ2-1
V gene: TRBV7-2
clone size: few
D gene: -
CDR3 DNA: TGTGCCAGCAGCCCGACTAGGATGTCCTACAATGAGCAGTTCTTC
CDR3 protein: CASSPTRMSYNEQFF

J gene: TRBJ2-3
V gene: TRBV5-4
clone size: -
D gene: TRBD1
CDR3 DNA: TGTGCCAGCAGCTTGAGGGTAGGGGGCCGGGATACGCAGTATTTT
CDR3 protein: CASSLRVGGRDTQYF